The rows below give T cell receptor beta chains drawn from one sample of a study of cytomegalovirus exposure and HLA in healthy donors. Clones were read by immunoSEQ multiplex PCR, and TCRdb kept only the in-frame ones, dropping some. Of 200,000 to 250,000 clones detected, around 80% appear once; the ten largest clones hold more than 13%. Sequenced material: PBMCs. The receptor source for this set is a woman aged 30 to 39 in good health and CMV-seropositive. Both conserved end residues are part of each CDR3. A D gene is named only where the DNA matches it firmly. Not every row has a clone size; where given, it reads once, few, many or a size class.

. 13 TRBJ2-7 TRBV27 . TGTGCCAGCAGTTTAGGGGGGAAGTACGAGCAGTACTTC CASSLGGKYEQYF
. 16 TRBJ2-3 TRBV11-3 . TGTGCCAGCAGCTTAGGCCCTGGACAGACCACAGATACGCAGTATTTT CASSLGPGQTTDTQYF
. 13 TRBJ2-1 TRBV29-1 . TGCAGCGGCCATACACCCGGGAGTAATGAGCAGTTCTTC CSGHTPGSNEQFF
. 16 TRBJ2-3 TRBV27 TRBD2 TGTGCCAGCAGTTTCTCCCCGGGACTAGCAACAGATACGCAGTATTTT CASSFSPGLATDTQYF
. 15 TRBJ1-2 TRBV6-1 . TGTGCCAGCAGCCCCAGGCCAGGGTTCAACTATGGCTACACCTTC CASSPRPGFNYGYTF
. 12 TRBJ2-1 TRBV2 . TGTGCCAGCACGTACGGGATAAATGAGCAGTTCTTC CASTYGINEQFF
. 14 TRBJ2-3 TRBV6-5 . TGTGCCAGCAGTTTCGGACGGAGCACAGATACGCAGTATTTT CASSFGRSTDTQYF
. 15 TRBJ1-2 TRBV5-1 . TGCGCCAGCAGCTTGGGAGGGCAGGGGAGCTATGGCTACACCTTC CASSLGGQGSYGYTF
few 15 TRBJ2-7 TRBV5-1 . TGCGCCAGCAGCTTGGGTGGGCGGGAAGACTACGAGCAGTACTTC CASSLGGREDYEQYF
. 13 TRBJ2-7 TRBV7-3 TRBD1 TGTGCCAGCAGCTTGGACAGGGGGCTCGAGCAGTACTTC CASSLDRGLEQYF
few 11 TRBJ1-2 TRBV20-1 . TGCAGTGCTAGAGACGGCTATGGCTACACCTTC CSARDGYGYTF
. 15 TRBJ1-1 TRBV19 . TGTGCCAGTAGTGCCCCGGACAGTCTGAACACTGAAGCTTTCTTT CASSAPDSLNTEAFF
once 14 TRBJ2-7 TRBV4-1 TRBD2 TGCGCCAGCAGCCCTTCTAGCGGGGTCTACGAGCAGTACTTC CASSPSSGVYEQYF
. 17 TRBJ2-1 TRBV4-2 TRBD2 TGTGCCAGCAGCCAAGTTTCAAGCGGGAGTATTCGCGGTGAGCAGTTCTTC CASSQVSSGSIRGEQFF
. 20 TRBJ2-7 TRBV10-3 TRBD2 TGTGCCATCAATTCCGGGACTAGCGGGACCAATTTTCTGGGGGTCTACGAGCAGTACTTC CAINSGTSGTNFLGVYEQYF
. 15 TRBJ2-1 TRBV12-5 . TGTGCTAGTGGTTTGGTAGTGGGGGCTTACAATGAGCAGTTCTTC CASGLVVGAYNEQFF
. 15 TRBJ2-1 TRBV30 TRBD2 TGTGCCTGGAGTGTAGGACTAGCGGGATACAATGAGCAGTTCTTC CAWSVGLAGYNEQFF
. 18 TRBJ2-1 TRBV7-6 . TGTGCCAGCAGCCCCAGCCACCCCGGGGAGAGCTCCTACAATGAGCAGTTCTTC CASSPSHPGESSYNEQFF
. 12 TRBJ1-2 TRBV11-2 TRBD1 TGTGCCGGTGAGACAGGGTCGAATGGCTACACCTTC CAGETGSNGYTF
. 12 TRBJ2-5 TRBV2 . TGTGCCAGCAGCTTGTACCAAGAGACCCAGTACTTC CASSLYQETQYF
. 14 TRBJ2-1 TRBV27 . TGTGCCAGCAGTTTTGTTAGGTTTGCAAATGAGCAGTTCTTC CASSFVRFANEQFF
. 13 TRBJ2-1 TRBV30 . TGTGCCTGGAGTCGTAGAGTTAACAATGAGCAGTTCTTC CAWSRRVNNEQFF
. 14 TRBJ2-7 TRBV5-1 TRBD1 TGCGCCAGCAGTAAGGGACAGTTTACGGAGGAGCAGTACTTC CASSKGQFTEEQYF
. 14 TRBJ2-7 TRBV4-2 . TGTGCCAGCAGCCAAGTTATAGCTGACTACGAGCAGTACTTC CASSQVIADYEQYF